This T cell receptor (beta chain) was obtained from a study of T cells after somatic rescue of genetic block. Generated by immunoSEQ multiplex PCR, the TCRdb table keeps only in-frame clones and is missing some. The sample holds about 110,000 clones, just over 90% seen once. This CDR3 comprises 15 residues. V was clipped by 5 bases and J by 2 bases; unmatched bases: 7. Germline V lookup: CDR1 SGHRS, CDR2 YFSETQ. V gene TRBV5-1 combines with J gene TRBJ2-7, with 10 bases that match TRBD1. This receptor was obtained from a woman younger than 35. Sample: peripheral blood mononuclear cells (PBMCs). The CDR3 loop reads CASRQRTGGPYEQYF. The CDR3 bases are TGCGCCAGCAGGCAAAGGACAGGGGGACCCTACGAGCAGTACTTC.